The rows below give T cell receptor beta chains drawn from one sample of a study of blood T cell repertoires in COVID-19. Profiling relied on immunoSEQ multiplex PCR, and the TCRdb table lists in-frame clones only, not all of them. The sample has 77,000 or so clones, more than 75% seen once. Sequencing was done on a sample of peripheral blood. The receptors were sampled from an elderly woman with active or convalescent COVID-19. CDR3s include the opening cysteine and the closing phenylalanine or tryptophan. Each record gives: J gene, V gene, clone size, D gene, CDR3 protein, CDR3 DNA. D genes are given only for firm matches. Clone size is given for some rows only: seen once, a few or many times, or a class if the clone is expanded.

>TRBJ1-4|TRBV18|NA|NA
CASSLTVSGTNEKLFF
TGTGCCAGCTCCCTGACAGTATCAGGAACTAATGAAAAACTGTTTTTT
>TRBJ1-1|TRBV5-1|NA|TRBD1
CASSDQTGQGNTEAFF
TGCGCCAGCAGCGACCAAACGGGACAGGGGAACACTGAAGCTTTCTTT
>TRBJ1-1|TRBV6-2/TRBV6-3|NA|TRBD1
CASSSPMRTGSNTEAFF
TGTGCCAGCAGTTCCCCAATGAGGACAGGCTCGAACACTGAAGCTTTCTTT
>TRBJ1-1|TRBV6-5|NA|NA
CASSYGGTEAFF
TGTGCCAGCAGTTACGGAGGCACTGAAGCTTTCTTT
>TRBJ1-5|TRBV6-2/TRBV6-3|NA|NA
CASSYPDSISNQPQHF
TGTGCCAGCAGTTACCCTGACAGTATTAGCAATCAGCCCCAGCATTTT
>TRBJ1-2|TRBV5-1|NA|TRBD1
CASSEGQGGGYTF
TGCGCCAGCAGCGAGGGACAGGGGGGTGGCTACACCTTC
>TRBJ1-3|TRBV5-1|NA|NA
CASSLGASGGLGNTIYF
TGCGCCAGCAGCTTGGGGGCCTCCGGGGGACTAGGAAACACCATATATTTT
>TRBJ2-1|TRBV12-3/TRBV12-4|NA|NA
CASGEYSYNEQFF
TGTGCCAGTGGGGAGTACTCCTACAATGAGCAGTTCTTC
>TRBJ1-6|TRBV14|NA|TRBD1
CASSQEDRRNSPLHF
TGTGCCAGCAGCCAAGAGGACAGGAGAAATTCACCCCTCCACTTT
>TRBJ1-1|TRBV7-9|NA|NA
CASSQGWAEAFF
TGTGCCAGCAGCCAGGGTTGGGCTGAAGCTTTCTTT
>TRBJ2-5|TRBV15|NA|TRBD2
CATSRGLAGGRETQYF
TGTGCCACCAGCAGAGGCTTAGCGGGGGGGCGAGAGACCCAGTACTTC
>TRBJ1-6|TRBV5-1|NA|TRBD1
CASSREDRGKFGYSPLHF
TGCGCCAGCAGCCGAGAGGACAGGGGAAAGTTCGGCTATTCACCCCTCCACTTT
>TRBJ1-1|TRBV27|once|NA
CASSFSPGAGTEAFF
TGTGCCAGCAGTTTCTCTCCAGGGGCCGGCACTGAAGCTTTCTTT
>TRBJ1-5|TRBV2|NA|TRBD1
CASSDIGQGALGQPQHF
TGTGCCAGCAGCGACATAGGACAGGGCGCCCTCGGTCAGCCCCAGCATTTT
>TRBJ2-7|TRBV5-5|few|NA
CASSLVSGKTYEQYF
TGTGCCAGCAGCTTGGTATCAGGGAAAACCTACGAGCAGTACTTC
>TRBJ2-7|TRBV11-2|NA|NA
CASSLGGLYEQYF
TGTGCCAGCAGCTTAGGAGGGCTATACGAGCAGTACTTC
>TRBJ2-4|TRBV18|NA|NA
CASSQETGIENIQYF
TGTGCCAGCTCCCAAGAAACAGGGATCGAAAACATTCAGTACTTC
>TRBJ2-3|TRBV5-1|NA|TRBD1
CASSPDRTTDTQYF
TGCGCCAGCAGCCCGGACAGGACCACAGATACGCAGTATTTT
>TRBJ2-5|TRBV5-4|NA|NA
CASSFRRGQETQYF
TGTGCCAGCAGCTTCCGGCGGGGCCAAGAGACCCAGTACTTC
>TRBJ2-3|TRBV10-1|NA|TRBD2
CASSGGLAGGNPLDTQYF
TGCGCCAGCAGTGGGGGACTAGCGGGGGGGAACCCCCTAGATACGCAGTATTTT
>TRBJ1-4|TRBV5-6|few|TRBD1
CASSLGVTGANEKLFF
TGTGCCAGCAGCTTGGGCGTTACAGGGGCAAATGAAAAACTGTTTTTT
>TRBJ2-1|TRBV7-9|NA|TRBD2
CASSLGGLVSHNEQFF
TGTGCCAGCAGCTTAGGGGGACTAGTTTCCCACAATGAGCAGTTCTTC
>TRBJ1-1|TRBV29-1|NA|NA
CSVAGKLRTEAFF
TGCAGCGTTGCGGGGAAATTGAGAACTGAAGCTTTCTTT
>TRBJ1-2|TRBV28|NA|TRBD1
CASSLDGDTGDFYGYTF
TGTGCCAGCAGTTTAGACGGCGACACAGGGGACTTCTATGGCTACACCTTC
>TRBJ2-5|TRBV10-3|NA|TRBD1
CAISDHRGGGETQYF
TGTGCCATCAGTGACCATCGAGGGGGCGGGGAGACCCAGTACTTC
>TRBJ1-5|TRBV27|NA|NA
CASSAGSFSNQPQHF
TGTGCCAGCAGCGCAGGTTCATTTAGCAATCAGCCCCAGCATTTT
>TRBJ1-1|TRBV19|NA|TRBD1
CASSIGTGEGTEAFF
TGTGCCAGTAGTATAGGGACAGGGGAGGGCACTGAAGCTTTCTTT
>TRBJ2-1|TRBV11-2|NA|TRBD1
CASSPGQGIRNEQFF
TGTGCCAGCAGCCCAGGACAGGGGATAAGGAATGAGCAGTTCTTC
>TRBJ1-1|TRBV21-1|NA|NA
CASSFSPGVDTEAFF
TGTGCCAGCAGCTTCTCCCCAGGGGTGGACACTGAAGCTTTCTTT
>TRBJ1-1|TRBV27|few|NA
CASSLGAANTEAFF
TGTGCCAGCAGTTTAGGGGCTGCCAACACTGAAGCTTTCTTT
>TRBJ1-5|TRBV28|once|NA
CASSFDRSNQPQHF
TGTGCCAGCAGTTTTGACAGGAGCAATCAGCCCCAGCATTTT
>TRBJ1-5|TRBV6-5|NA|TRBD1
CAGSQGVGGNQPQHF
TGTGCCGGAAGTCAGGGGGTAGGTGGCAATCAGCCCCAGCATTTT
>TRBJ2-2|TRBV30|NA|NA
CAWSVRTGYTGELFF
TGTGCCTGGAGTGTACGAACAGGTTACACCGGGGAGCTGTTTTTT
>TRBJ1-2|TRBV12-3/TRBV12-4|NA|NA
CASSLAGVGGYTF
TGTGCCAGCAGTTTGGCAGGGGTAGGTGGCTACACCTTC
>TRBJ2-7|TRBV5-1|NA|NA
CASSSGYEQYF
TGCGCCAGCAGCTCGGGGTACGAGCAGTACTTC
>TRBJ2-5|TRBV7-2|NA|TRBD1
CASSPTGEETQYF
TGTGCCAGCAGCCCTACAGGGGAGGAGACCCAGTACTTC
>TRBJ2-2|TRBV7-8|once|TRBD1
CASSSTYLGQGAAGELFF
TGTGCCAGCAGCTCTACATATCTGGGACAGGGGGCAGCCGGGGAGCTGTTTTTT
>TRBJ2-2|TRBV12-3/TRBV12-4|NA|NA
CASSMRAGELFF
TGTGCCAGCAGTATGAGGGCCGGGGAGCTGTTTTTT
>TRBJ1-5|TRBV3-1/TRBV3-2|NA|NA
CASSQLPGEPQHF
TGTGCCAGCAGCCAACTTCCGGGGGAGCCCCAGCATTTT
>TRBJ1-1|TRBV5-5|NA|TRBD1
CASSLGTGLVGTEAFF
TGTGCCAGCAGCTTGGGGACAGGCCTGGTAGGCACTGAAGCTTTCTTT
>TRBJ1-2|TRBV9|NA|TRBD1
CASSGDRGSYGYTF
TGTGCCAGCAGCGGTGACAGGGGGAGCTATGGCTACACCTTC
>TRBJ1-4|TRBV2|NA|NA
CASRGGRQVYEKLFF
TGTGCCAGCAGGGGGGGACGCCAGGTTTATGAAAAACTGTTTTTT
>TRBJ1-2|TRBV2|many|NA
CASNRDGTLAYGYTF
TGTGCCAGCAACCGGGACGGCACCCTAGCGTATGGCTACACCTTC
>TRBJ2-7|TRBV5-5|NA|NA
CASSLAGTFYEQYF
TGTGCCAGCAGCTTGGCCGGGACTTTCTACGAGCAGTACTTC
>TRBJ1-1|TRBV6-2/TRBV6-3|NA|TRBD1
CASSYLGGTNTEAFF
TGTGCCAGCAGTTACTTAGGGGGCACGAACACTGAAGCTTTCTTT
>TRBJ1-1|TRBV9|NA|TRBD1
CASSPLTGWGTEAFF
TGTGCCAGCAGCCCGCTGACAGGGTGGGGCACTGAAGCTTTCTTT
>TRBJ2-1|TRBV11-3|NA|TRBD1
CASSLGAVTGGYNEQFF
TGTGCCAGCAGCTTAGGAGCCGTGACAGGGGGCTACAATGAGCAGTTCTTC
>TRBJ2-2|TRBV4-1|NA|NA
CASRREVDRNTGELFF
TGCGCCAGCAGACGGGAAGTGGACAGGAACACCGGGGAGCTGTTTTTT